The clone carrying this T cell receptor beta chain was seen a few times. What it binds is not known. The sample is drawn from a study of T cell repertoires in cytomegalovirus infection. From the reads, TCRdb called clonotypes with MiXCR, one entry per CDR3 protein. In the table there are approximately 89,000 distinct CDR3 sequences, roughly 25% of which are singletons. V trimming: 0 bases; J trimming: 4 bases; junction bases outside the gene matches: 10. CDR3 length equals 17 residues. In germline, CDR1 is DFQATT, CDR2 SNEGSKA (reference sequence). The sample was CD8+ T cells from cultured PBMCs, taken from culture after CMV antigen stimulation. The chain is built from TRBV20-1 and TRBJ2-1; 9 bases match TRBD2. This clonotype originated in a human donor in good health (CMV status not recorded). Some clones in this sample may be carry-over from other donors' samples. The CDR3 is CSAREQPTSGWYNEQFF. CDR3 in DNA: TGCAGTGCTAGAGAACAACCCACTAGCGGGTGGTACAATGAGCAGTTCTTC.